The 16 T cell receptor beta chains in this list originate from one sample, sequenced in a study of T cells in localized non-small cell lung cancer. Only in-frame clones appear in the TCRdb table, and some are missing; sequencing was by immunoSEQ multiplex PCR. The sample shows thousands of clones, approximately 25% of them seen only once. The starting material was normal lung tissue next to the tumor, obtained before any cancer treatment. The receptors stem from a male donor aged 60 or older with stage I lung adenocarcinoma.

The V and J genes are TRBV4-1 and TRBJ2-2; perhaps TRBD1 as D (6 bases). CDR1 and CDR2 from the germline V gene are MGHRA and YSYEKL. V was trimmed by 0 bases and J by 5 bases, leaving 10 bases between them. This CDR3 has 15 amino acids. This CDR3 is CASSQDVTGTGELFF. For the CDR3, the DNA is TGCGCCAGCAGCCAAGATGTTACAGGGACCGGGGAGCTGTTTTTT.

This clone was detected only a few times. This chain connects TRBV11-3 to TRBJ2-7; perhaps TRBD1 as D (6 bases). Germline V gene lookup returns CDR1 SGHNT and CDR2 YENEEA. The CDR3 is made up of 14 amino acids. The V end was cut by 5 bases, the J end by 6 bases, with 17 bases between. The CDR3 DNA follows: TGTGCCAGCAGCCTTCCTCGACAGGCCGTCGAGCAGTACTTC. Translated: CASSLPRQAVEQYF.

This sequence joins TRBV19 and TRBJ1-5, with 8 positions matching TRBD1. Germline V lookup: CDR1 LNHDA, CDR2 SQIVND (reference sequence). V lost 3 bases and J lost 0; bases outside the gene matches: 4. CDR3 size: 16 residues. Here the CDR3 DNA reads TGTGCCAGTAGTATGACAGGGGCCCGTAGCAATCAGCCCCAGCATTTT. This sequence encodes CASSMTGARSNQPQHF.

This clone was observed a handful of times. The chain recombines TRBV11-3 with TRBJ2-5; 8 nucleotides agree with TRBD2. V shed 5 bases and J 2 bases; nucleotides not matched to a gene: 7. The CDR3 totals 15 residues. In germline, CDR1 is SGHNT, CDR2 YENEEA. CDR3 DNA sequence: TGTGCCAGCAGCCCGTCGGGGGGGGCACAAGAGACCCAGTACTTC. It encodes CASSPSGGAQETQYF. The variable domain in full, with the rest retrieved from reference TRBV11-3 and TRBJ2-5, is EAGVVQSPRYKIIEKKQPVAFWCNPISGHNTLYWYLQNLGQGPELLIRYENEEAVDDSQLPKDRFSAERLKGVDSTLKIQPAELGDSAVYLCASSPSGGAQETQYFGPGTRLLVL.

This clone appeared a few times. The chain links TRBV30 to TRBJ1-5, with D maybe TRBD1 (6 bases). Germline V lookup: CDR1 GTSNPN, CDR2 SVGIG (reference sequence). The V and J ends lost 4 bases and 3 bases respectively, with 16 bases between them. The CDR3 runs to 15 residues. The CDR3 loop is CAWNKGGGNNQPQHF. Written as DNA, the CDR3 is TGTGCCTGGAATAAGGGGGGAGGTAACAATCAGCCCCAGCATTTT. Supplemented by reference TRBV30 and TRBJ1-5, the full variable domain reads SQTIHQWPATLVQPVGSPLSLECTVEGTSNPNLYWYRQAAGRGLQLLFYSVGIGQISSEVPQNLSASRPQDRQFILSSKKLLLSDSGFYLCAWNKGGGNNQPQHFGDGTRLSIL.

Relative to its sample, this clone is large. This rearrangement joins TRBV11-3 to TRBJ2-1, with 8 bases identical to TRBD2. The J segment lost 8 bases and the V segment lost 5 bases, leaving 14 bases of the junction unmatched. Germline assignment: CDR1 SGHNT and CDR2 YENEEA. This CDR3 has 16 amino acids. The CDR3 bases are TGTGCCAGCAGCAGCGCCCCGTCCGGGGGGGCTTATGAGCAGTTCTTC. It yields the protein CASSSAPSGGAYEQFF.

J is TRBJ2-7 and V is TRBV6-8, with 7 positions matching TRBD2. Germline CDR1 is MNHGY and CDR2 is SAAAGT. CDR3 size: 13 residues. Trimming at V came to 8 bases and at J to 2 bases, leaving 6 bases not matched to a gene. CDR3 bases: TGTGCCAGCCAGCGGGCGGGGGCCTACGAGCAGTACTTC. Translated, it gives CASQRAGAYEQYF.

A few counts support this clone. This rearrangement joins TRBV11-3 to TRBJ2-2; weak D call: TRBD2 (5 bases). The CDR3 sequence is 14 residues long. In germline, CDR1 is SGHNT, CDR2 YENEEA. Trimming cost V 5 bases and J 6 bases, with 13 bases left between them. In DNA form, the CDR3 reads TGTGCCAGCAGCGGCTCTCGAGGGTCCGGGGAGCTGTTTTTT. Encoded protein: CASSGSRGSGELFF.

This clone was counted once. The CDR3 DNA reads as TGTGCCAGTAGTATCTTTGCGGGGCCAACTAATTCACCCCTCCACTTT. Translated, it gives CASSIFAGPTNSPLHF. The rearrangement links TRBV19 to TRBJ1-6; D possibly corresponds to TRBD1 (5 bases). The CDR3 loop spans 16 amino acids. CDR1 LNHDA and CDR2 SQIVND come from the germline V gene (reference sequence). With 3 bases removed from V and 6 bases from J, the gap between germline ends came to 15 bases.

This clone was seen only once. The chain has TRBV19 and TRBJ2-6, with 7 positions matching TRBD1. In germline, CDR1 is LNHDA, CDR2 SQIVND (reference sequence). CDR3 size: 14 residues. J was trimmed by 4 bases and V by 9 bases; bases with no gene match: 6. The CDR3 DNA follows: TGTGCCAGCCAGGACAGGCCCGGGGCCAACGTCCTGACTTTC. Its protein is CASQDRPGANVLTF. The full variable domain, with the rest looked up from reference TRBV19 and TRBJ2-6, is DGGITQSPKYLFRKEGQNVTLSCEQNLNHDAMYWYRQDPGQGLRLIYYSQIVNDFQKGDIAEGYSVSREKKESFPLTVTSAQKNPTAFYLCASQDRPGANVLTFGAGSRLTVL.

The chain combines TRBV6-8 with TRBJ2-1; D may be TRBD2 (6 bases). The CDR3 totals 13 residues. CDR1 is MNHGY and CDR2 is SAAAGT in the germline V gene. The V end was cut by 5 bases, the J end by 5 bases, with 10 bases between. Here the CDR3 reads CASSAGRNNEQFF. Written as DNA, the CDR3 is TGTGCCAGCAGTGCGGGAAGGAACAATGAGCAGTTCTTC.

The V call is TRBV30, the J call TRBJ1-3; the D is unclear. V lost 0 bases and J 3 bases, leaving 9 bases between the germline ends. The CDR3 loop spans 14 amino acids. Germline CDR1 reads GTSNPN; CDR2 reads SVGIG (reference sequence). The CDR3: CAWSVQGIGNTIYF. CDR3 sequence (DNA): TGTGCCTGGAGTGTACAAGGGATTGGAAACACCATATATTTT.

This chain uses TRBV29-1 with TRBJ1-1; 8 bases line up with TRBD1. CDR3 length equals 13 residues. Germline trimming cut 5 bases from V and 1 base from J; bases unmatched to any gene: 3. The germline V gene has CDR1 SQVTM and CDR2 ANQGSEA. DNA of the CDR3: TGCAGCGTTTCGGACAGGGCGAACACTGAAGCTTTCTTT. Its translation: CSVSDRANTEAFF.

By frequency in the sample, this clone is large. The rearrangement links TRBV6-8 to TRBJ2-3, with 10 bases fitting TRBD1. The germline gives CDR1 MNHGY, CDR2 SAAAGT. This CDR3 is built from 17 residues. J gave up 6 bases and V 5 bases, and 14 bases lay outside the gene matches. CDR3 DNA: TGTGCCAGCAGTCTTCCCTTTGACAGGGGGCTCATGGATACGCAGTATTTT. Translating it yields CASSLPFDRGLMDTQYF.

This clone has only a few counts. This chain connects TRBV11-3 to TRBJ2-7; 11 bases line up with TRBD1. Trimming removed 5 bases from V and 3 bases from J; junction bases left unmatched: 3. CDR1 SGHNT and CDR2 YENEEA come from the germline V gene. This CDR3 spans 14 amino acids. CDR3: CASSRDRGFYEQYF. CDR3 DNA: TGTGCCAGCAGCAGGGACAGGGGGTTCTACGAGCAGTACTTC.

The CDR3 bases are TGTGCCTGGAGTGTAGGGAACGGAGGCCCTCAAGAGACCCAGTACTTC. Protein product: CAWSVGNGGPQETQYF. The chain couples TRBV30 to TRBJ2-5, with a possible D match to TRBD2 (5 bases). V gave up 0 bases and J gave up 2 bases, with 16 bases separating them. Looked up from germline, CDR1 is GTSNPN and CDR2 is SVGIG (reference sequence). This CDR3 is built from 16 residues.